Listed here are 24 T cell receptor beta chains from one sample, sequenced in a study of T-cell reconstitution after alpha-beta-depleted transplantation in children. TCRbeta library preparation incorporated unique molecular identifiers. One entry per CDR3 protein results from TCRdb running MiXCR on the PCR reads. The sample has 500,000 to 650,000 distinct CDR3 sequences; over 10% are singletons. Here the sequenced sample was PBMCs, mostly from graft donor cells, taken 360 days after TCRalphabeta/CD19-depleted stem cell transplant. These receptors originate from a male patient between 10 and 17 years old who had a stem cell transplant for acute myeloid leukemia, so the T cells may come from the graft donor.

This clonotype was observed many times. The chain employs TRBV28 and TRBJ2-7, with 10 nucleotides matching TRBD2. The J segment lost 4 bases and the V segment lost 5 bases, leaving 29 bases of the junction unmatched. Germline CDR1 is MDHEN and CDR2 is SYDVKM. This CDR3 comprises 22 residues. The CDR3 bases are TGTGCCAGCAGTCAAAGGCAGGGGGAGCTAGCGGGAGCCCCGGCACTCCTTTACGAGCAGTACTTC. Translated: CASSQRQGELAGAPALLYEQYF.

Details on this clonotype: The junction shows a germline mismatch at one end, possibly a read error. This chain links TRBV10-3 with TRBJ2-3; D may be TRBD1 (5 bases). Per germline, CDR1 ENHRY and CDR2 SYGVKD. The CDR3 runs to 16 residues. CDR3 nucleotides: TGTGCCATCAAACAAGACAGTTCTCTGAGCAGAGATACGCAGTATTTT. This sequence encodes CAIKQDSSLSRDTQYF.

The chain is built from TRBV12-3 or TRBV12-4 and TRBJ2-1, with D perhaps matching TRBD2 (5 bases). This CDR3 is 15 amino acids long. Trimming took 3 bases from V and 9 from J, leaving 18 bases between them. CDR3 coding DNA: TGTGCCAGCAGTTTCGCCAACCGACTACAAGGTGAGCAGTTCTTC. It translates to CASSFANRLQGEQFF.

The rearrangement joins TRBV20-1 to TRBJ2-3; D not certain. The germline V gene encodes CDR1 DFQATT and CDR2 SNEGSKA (reference sequence). The CDR3 loop spans 11 amino acids. With 1 base removed from V and 4 bases from J, the gap between germline ends came to 3 bases. Here the CDR3 reads CSARGSDTQYF. The CDR3 coding sequence is TGCAGTGCTAGAGGTTCAGATACGCAGTATTTT.

This clonotype has just a few counts. V is TRBV20-1 and J is TRBJ2-1; 10 bases map to TRBD2. Germline V CDR1 and CDR2: DFQATT, SNEGSKA (reference sequence). This CDR3 is 16 amino acids long. The junction had 5 bases not matched to a gene; V was cut back by 0 bases and J by 3 bases. The CDR3 DNA follows: TGCAGTGCTAGAGATCCTCTAGCGGGAGTCTACAATGAGCAGTTCTTC. It is translated as CSARDPLAGVYNEQFF.

This clonotype was seen only a few times. The chain uses TRBV4-3 and TRBJ2-2; 10 positions agree with TRBD1. The CDR3 is 17 amino acids. J lost 5 bases, V lost 2 bases, and 8 bases had no gene match. Germline loops: CDR1 LGHNA, CDR2 YSLEER. CDR3 in DNA: TGCGCCAGCAGCCAATACGCCGGGACAGGGGTAACCGGGGAGCTGTTTTTT. Its translation: CASSQYAGTGVTGELFF.

The table lists this clonotype with a few counts. V and J are TRBV27 and TRBJ1-5; unclear D gene. This CDR3 region has 15 residues. The germline V gene encodes CDR1 MNHEY and CDR2 SMNVEV (reference sequence). The ends were cut back, 10 bases at V and 4 bases at J, with 20 bases in the middle. CDR3 bases: TGTGCCATCACCACTCGGGCACGAATTAATCAGCCCCAGCATTTT. It codes for CAITTRARINQPQHF.

The sample holds a few counts of this clonotype. The chain employs TRBV24-1 and TRBJ2-1; TRBD2 might be the D (6 bases). This CDR3 contains 14 residues. Germline lookup yields CDR1 KGHDR and CDR2 SFDVKD. With 7 bases removed from V and 1 base from J, the gap between germline ends came to 10 bases. In nucleotides, the CDR3 is TGTGCCACCAGGGGCAGCGGGTCCTACAATGAGCAGTTCTTC. Its translation: CATRGSGSYNEQFF.

This clonotype was seen only a few times. The chain combines TRBV10-3 with TRBJ1-4; TRBD1 might be the D (6 bases). CDR3 size: 15 residues. Trimming cost V 0 bases and J 8 bases, with 13 bases left between them. CDR1 and CDR2 (germline): ENHRY, SYGVKD. As DNA, the CDR3 is TGTGCCATCAGTGAGTCGGACAGAGTCCACGAAAAACTGTTTTTT. This gives the protein CAISESDRVHEKLFF.

This clonotype was observed a handful of times. The chain is built from TRBV7-8 and TRBJ2-5; tentative D call: TRBD2 (6 bases). The V end was cut by 0 bases, the J end by 0 bases, with 20 bases between. Germline assignment: CDR1 SGHVS and CDR2 FQNEAQ. The CDR3 is 19 residues long. The CDR3 DNA sequence: TGTGCCAGCAGCTTAGCCTACAGTTCCTGGGGGGAGTACCAAGAGACCCAGTACTTC. Translation gives CASSLAYSSWGEYQETQYF.

The CDR3, as DNA: TGCAGTGCTAGAGATCGGAGGAGGACTACCTACGAGCAGTACTTC. It specifies CSARDRRRTTYEQYF. The chain uses TRBV20-1 and TRBJ2-7; weak D call: TRBD2 (6 bases). This CDR3 comprises 15 residues. Germline CDR1 is DFQATT and CDR2 is SNEGSKA (reference sequence). V was pared by 0 bases and J by 2 bases, with 14 bases between.

This clonotype was counted ten times or more. The chain is built from TRBV7-6 and TRBJ2-3; possibly TRBD1 or TRBD2 for D (6 bases each). The CDR3 spans 15 residues. V was clipped by 4 bases and J by 3 bases, with 14 bases between them. Per germline, CDR1 SGHVS and CDR2 FNYEAQ. Here the CDR3 DNA reads TGTGCCAGCAGCTGGGGGGCTACTGGAACAGATACGCAGTATTTT. It translates to CASSWGATGTDTQYF.

V gene TRBV29-1 combines with J gene TRBJ2-1; 10 positions agree with TRBD1. The CDR3 length is 14 residues. Germline V gene sequence: CDR1 SQVTM, CDR2 ANQGSEA. With V trimmed by 6 bases and J by 4 bases, 6 bases remained unmatched. The CDR3 is CSVRTGGMYNEQFF. The CDR3 DNA sequence: TGCAGCGTAAGGACAGGGGGGATGTACAATGAGCAGTTCTTC.

This clonotype was counted only a few times. The gene calls are TRBV6-1 and TRBJ2-7; 8 bases agree with TRBD1. The V and J ends lost 7 bases and 2 bases, in that order; junction bases with no gene match: 7. Germline CDR1 MNHNS, CDR2 SASEGT. This CDR3 region has 14 residues. CDR3 amino acids: CASTQGAFPYEQYF. For the CDR3, the DNA is TGTGCCAGCACCCAGGGGGCGTTCCCCTACGAGCAGTACTTC.

V usage is TRBV20-1 and J usage is TRBJ2-7, with 9 bases aligning to TRBD1. J lost 4 bases, V lost 5 bases, and 9 bases had no gene match. Germline values: CDR1 DFQATT, CDR2 SNEGSKA (reference sequence). The CDR3 length is 14 residues. CDR3 sequence (DNA): TGCAGTGCTCCCCGGACAGGGGAAAGATACGAGCAGTACTTC. As protein: CSAPRTGERYEQYF.

This clonotype was counted ten times or more. The chain joins TRBV7-9 to TRBJ2-3, with 8 positions matching TRBD2. CDR3 length equals 17 residues. V lost 5 bases, J lost 4 bases, and 14 bases stayed unmatched. Germline CDR1 and CDR2: SEHNR and FQNEAQ (reference sequence). CDR3: CASSPPGREVRPDTQYF. The DNA of the CDR3 is TGTGCCAGCAGCCCTCCAGGGCGGGAGGTGAGACCAGATACGCAGTATTTT.

This clonotype has ten or more counts. CDR3 residues: CASSQEEQGAYEQYF. The CDR3 DNA follows: TGTGCCAGCAGCCAAGAAGAACAGGGGGCCTACGAGCAGTACTTC. The chain links TRBV4-2 to TRBJ2-7; 8 nucleotides match TRBD1. This CDR3 is 15 amino acids long. CDR1 LGHNA and CDR2 YNFKEQ come from the germline V gene. The V and J ends lost 0 bases and 2 bases, in that order; junction bases with no gene match: 3.

This clonotype has at least ten counts. V is TRBV7-6 and J is TRBJ2-1; TRBD2 agrees at 8 bases. Trimming at V came to 2 bases and at J to 2 bases, leaving 17 bases not matched to a gene. The CDR3 extends over 20 amino acids. CDR1 and CDR2 (germline): SGHVS, FNYEAQ. The CDR3 coding sequence is TGTGCCAGCAGCTTAATAATGGCTAGCGGGTCTTTACCTACCTACAATGAGCAGTTCTTC. Translation gives CASSLIMASGSLPTYNEQFF.

The chain joins TRBV6-5 to TRBJ2-1; a possible D gene is TRBD2 (6 bases). Germline assignment: CDR1 MNHEY and CDR2 SVGAGI. The CDR3 is 16 residues long. V lost 2 bases and J 2 bases, leaving 13 bases between the germline ends. This chain's CDR3 is CASSYPMGGAYNEQFF. CDR3 DNA sequence: TGTGCCAGCAGTTACCCCATGGGGGGTGCCTACAATGAGCAGTTCTTC.

This clonotype was counted ten times or more. The chain links TRBV7-9 to TRBJ2-1, with 9 bases aligning to TRBD2. This CDR3 spans 16 amino acids. Germline-derived CDR1 and CDR2 are SEHNR and FQNEAQ (reference sequence). J gave up 8 bases and V 3 bases, and 11 bases lay outside the gene matches. In nucleotides, the CDR3 is TGTGCCAGCAGCTTTGTGGGCGGGAGGGCCTCAGATGAGCAGTTCTTC. Translation: CASSFVGGRASDEQFF.

In this sample, this clonotype turned up a few times. The rearrangement links TRBV6-2 or TRBV6-3 to TRBJ1-5; D remains ambiguous. The CDR3 extends over 12 amino acids. V gave up 4 bases and J gave up 7 bases, with 8 bases separating them. The V gene's germline CDR1 is MNHEY and CDR2 SVGEGT. The CDR3 nucleotides read TGTGCCAGCAGTTCGGGGTTCCAGCCCCAGCATTTT. Translated: CASSSGFQPQHF.

V usage is TRBV5-1 and J usage is TRBJ2-1, with 9 bases aligning to TRBD2. V trimming: 3 bases; J trimming: 8 bases; junction bases outside the gene matches: 12. Germline CDR1 SGHRS, CDR2 YFSETQ. The CDR3 covers 16 residues. CDR3 in amino acids: CASSWGTSPRGDEQFF. In DNA form, the CDR3 reads TGCGCCAGCAGCTGGGGGACTAGCCCCAGGGGGGATGAGCAGTTCTTC.

In this sample, this clonotype turned up a few times. CDR3 region: CSSSGTGGAIQYF. In nucleotides, the CDR3 is TGCAGCTCCTCCGGGACAGGAGGGGCCATTCAGTACTTC. V and J are TRBV29-1 and TRBJ2-4; 8 bases are a match to TRBD1. V dropped 8 bases and J dropped 9; count of bases not matched to a gene: 12. The CDR3 is 13 amino acids. The germline CDR1 and CDR2 sequences are SQVTM and ANQGSEA.

This clonotype appeared many times. The rearrangement uses TRBV5-1 and TRBJ2-5; D gene uncertain. Germline V CDR1 and CDR2: SGHRS, YFSETQ. V gave up 0 bases and J gave up 5 bases, with 5 bases separating them. The CDR3 spans 12 residues. The CDR3: CASSLVAETQYF. For the CDR3, the DNA is TGCGCCAGCAGCTTGGTGGCGGAGACCCAGTACTTC.